These 12 T cell receptor beta chains originate from one sample sequenced in a study of CD8 T cells in Susac syndrome. When the RNA was reverse transcribed, random hexamers were used with an input of roughly 0.5 to 1 ug. MiXCR was run by TCRdb on the immunoSEQ multiplex PCR reads, yielding one entry per CDR3 protein. The sample lists approximately 300,000 distinct CDR3 sequences, 85% occurring once. Sample: CD8+ T cells from PBMCs. These receptors were collected from a human donor with multiple sclerosis.

V gene TRBV28 combines with J gene TRBJ2-7; 10 bases align to TRBD1. This CDR3 contains 14 residues. Germline lookup yields CDR1 MDHEN and CDR2 SYDVKM. J lost 2 bases, V lost 5 bases, and 3 bases had no gene match. The CDR3: CASSRDRGPYEQYF. CDR3 nucleotide sequence: TGTGCCAGCAGTCGGGACAGGGGACCCTACGAGCAGTACTTC.

J is TRBJ1-1 and V is TRBV27; D ambiguous. Looked up from germline, CDR1 is MNHEY and CDR2 is SMNVEV (reference sequence). Trimming took 6 bases from V and 0 from J, leaving 8 bases between them. This CDR3 region has 13 residues. CDR3 loop: CASREAMNTEAFF. CDR3 DNA: TGTGCCAGCAGAGAGGCGATGAACACTGAAGCTTTCTTT.

The rearrangement uses TRBV28 and TRBJ1-5; unclear D gene. The CDR3 has 16 amino acids. V was clipped by 3 bases and J by 2 bases, with 14 bases between them. CDR1 is MDHEN, CDR2 SYDVKM, per germline. The CDR3 DNA reads TGTGCCAGCAGTTTCAATCGGCAGTTCCGCAATCAGCCCCAGCATTTT. This encodes CASSFNRQFRNQPQHF.

This chain links TRBV7-9 with TRBJ2-2, with D possibly matching TRBD2 (6 bases). V lost 2 bases, J lost 3 bases, and 13 bases lay in between. CDR3 length: 16 residues. Germline values: CDR1 SEHNR, CDR2 FQNEAQ (reference sequence). CDR3 in amino acids: CASSLTGGPHTGELFF. The DNA for the CDR3 is TGTGCCAGCAGCTTAACCGGAGGGCCGCACACCGGGGAGCTGTTTTTT.

This clonotype occurred a few times. The genes are TRBV6-5 and TRBJ1-2; 7 positions agree with TRBD1. V shed 2 bases and J 8 bases; nucleotides not matched to a gene: 5. Germline values: CDR1 MNHEY, CDR2 SVGAGI. The CDR3 covers 13 residues. CDR3 in DNA: TGTGCCAGCAGTTACCTCGACAGGGACGGCTACACCTTC. This sequence encodes CASSYLDRDGYTF.

V usage is TRBV6-2 or TRBV6-3 and J usage is TRBJ2-3, with D possibly TRBD1 on 5 matching bases. Trimming left V 5 bases short and J 9 bases short, with 15 bases between. Per the germline V gene, CDR1 is MNHEY and CDR2 is SVGEGT. The CDR3 extends over 13 amino acids. The CDR3 loop reads CASSTSPQATQYF. Here the CDR3 DNA reads TGTGCCAGCAGTACCTCCCCACAGGCAACGCAGTATTTT.

The V and J genes are TRBV6-5 and TRBJ1-1; 10 nucleotides line up with TRBD1. V lost 0 bases to trimming and J lost 8 bases; unmatched junction nucleotides: 3. The CDR3 runs to 14 residues. Per germline, CDR1 MNHEY and CDR2 SVGAGI. The CDR3 DNA follows: TGTGCCAGCAGTTACTCGGGACAGGGGACCGAAGCTTTCTTT. Protein sequence: CASSYSGQGTEAFF.

The gene calls are TRBV27 and TRBJ1-2; 10 bases match TRBD1. CDR1 MNHEY and CDR2 SMNVEV come from the germline V gene (reference sequence). The CDR3 length is 13 residues. This CDR3 is CAAGMGTGDGYTF. DNA for the CDR3: TGTGCTGCGGGGATGGGGACAGGGGATGGCTACACCTTC.

J is TRBJ2-1 and V is TRBV28; D is undetermined. The CDR3 runs to 11 residues. V was clipped by 6 bases and J by 9 bases, with 9 bases between them. The germline V gene encodes CDR1 MDHEN and CDR2 SYDVKM. The CDR3 is CASSLPGEQFF. The CDR3 DNA follows: TGTGCCAGCAGCCTCCCGGGTGAGCAGTTCTTC.

This clonotype was seen a few times. This chain connects TRBV7-9 to TRBJ2-6; tentatively, D is TRBD2 (5 bases). The CDR3 runs 18 residues. Germline CDR1 is SEHNR and CDR2 is FQNEAQ (reference sequence). The V gene lost 1 base and the J gene lost 0 bases, with 13 bases spanning the gap. The CDR3 sequence: CASSLGEGTSSGANVLTF. The CDR3 region has the DNA TGTGCCAGCAGCTTAGGAGAGGGAACAAGCTCTGGGGCCAACGTCCTGACTTTC.

The rearrangement joins TRBV6-1 to TRBJ1-1; no firm D call. V dropped 6 bases and J dropped 4 bases, with 9 bases sitting between them. CDR1 and CDR2 from the germline V gene are MNHNS and SASEGT. The CDR3 is made up of 12 amino acids. CDR3 in DNA: TGTGCCAGCAGCAGAGACATCACTGAAGCTTTCTTT. It specifies CASSRDITEAFF.

The chain employs TRBV20-1 and TRBJ2-7; 11 bases map to TRBD2. V dropped 1 base and J dropped 7; count of bases not matched to a gene: 6. Germline V gives CDR1 DFQATT, CDR2 SNEGSKA (reference sequence). The CDR3 totals 14 residues. For the CDR3, the DNA is TGCAGTGCTAGAGTAGCGGGAGGGCCGTGGGAGCAGTACTTC. This codes for CSARVAGGPWEQYF.